These T cell receptor beta chains were read from a single sample in a study of shared clonotypes between healthy human individuals. The table came from immunoSEQ multiplex PCR; TCRdb's copy has only in-frame clones and leaves some out. The sample has approximately 940,000 clones; approximately 80% are singletons. The sequenced material came from memory CD4+ T cells sorted from blood. Receptors originate from a man between 18 and 35 years old in good health. CDR3s include the opening cysteine and the closing phenylalanine or tryptophan. Where a row states a size, it is once, few, many or the class of an expanded clone; other rows omit it.

>TRBJ2-6|NA|TRBV4-3
CASSREWTASADSGANVLTF
>TRBJ1-3|NA|TRBV28
CASRDGGGNTIYF
>TRBJ1-1|NA|TRBV5-1
CASSFSGDNTEAFF
>TRBJ2-5|NA|TRBV15
CATSREGGVQETQYF
>TRBJ1-2|few|TRBV19
CASSQGPTNYGYTF
>TRBJ2-1|NA|TRBV30
CAWSPTATSGSQFF
>TRBJ2-7|few|TRBV5-1
CASSISGVLSSYEQYF
>TRBJ2-7|NA|TRBV11-2
CASSAGTVSYEQYF
>TRBJ2-5|NA|TRBV5-5
CASSLSGSFQETQYF
>TRBJ2-3|NA|TRBV6-5
CASRSGGSTDTQYF
>TRBJ2-7|once|TRBV7-6
CASSYRDRGTYEQYF
>TRBJ1-1|NA|TRBV5-1
CASSLVSGHQKAFF
>TRBJ2-6|NA|TRBV27
CASSSLGSGANVLTF
>TRBJ1-1|NA|TRBV6-5
CASSYRLPENTEAFF
>TRBJ2-3|NA|TRBV19
CASSSRDPPADTQYF
>TRBJ1-2|few|TRBV27
CASRNTGGRGGYTF
>TRBJ2-7|NA|TRBV29-1
CSVVPGLAGTYYEQYF
>TRBJ2-1|NA|TRBV5-8
CASSPGEGGPYNEQFF
>TRBJ2-3|few|TRBV5-4
CASSFLVGGTTDTQYF
>TRBJ2-2|NA|TRBV7-2
CASSVLERLPGELFF
>TRBJ2-1|NA|TRBV6-5
CASSGHRSYNEQFF
>TRBJ1-2|once|TRBV4-3
CASSQDFNVVRAAGYTF
>TRBJ2-7|few|TRBV6-5
CATTEGASTSYEQYF